The clone carrying this TCR beta chain showed up many times. Antigen specificity is unknown. The CDR3 covers 12 residues. Trimming left V 3 bases short and J 1 base short, with 3 bases between. The sample is drawn from a study of blood T cells in healthy people across ages. Study-wide findings and caveats: Long-lived donors exceeded aged donors in naive CD4+ cells and diversity. A roughly linear fall in TCR beta diversity per million T cells was seen with increasing age.

Primers used in a second PCR of roughly 7 to 12 cycles were a sample-barcoded 5' primer and a J-beta primer mix. Using its own MiXCR run on the 5' RACE reads, TCRdb lists one record per CDR3 protein. The top ten clones hold 35% to 40% of a sample with about 640,000 distinct CDR3 sequences, about 53% of them seen once. The TCR originated in a man aged 55 to 70 in good health. The chain couples TRBV12-3 or TRBV12-4 to TRBJ1-1; D not resolved. What was sequenced was blood. This CDR3 reads CASSFRNTEAFF. The CDR3 nucleotides read TGTGCCAGCAGTTTCAGGAACACTGAAGCTTTCTTT.